The clone carrying this T cell receptor (beta chain) showed up just once. Its antigen is unknown. The data belong to a study of cytomegalovirus exposure and HLA in healthy donors. Study-level points and caveats: It was found in a later analysis that first-cohort TCR clusters tended to co-occur in the 90 to 150 validation repertoires. The study flagged about 150 TCR beta chains as cytomegalovirus-associated. The study found most TCR sequences rare, yet found some public TCRs in many donors.

This CDR3 has 15 residues. Germline loops: CDR1 LNHNV, CDR2 YYDKDF (reference sequence). The ends lost 4 bases at V and 0 bases at J; junction bases unmatched: 6. Libraries were prepared by immunoSEQ multiplex PCR; TCRdb keeps only in-frame clonotypes and omits some of them. The repertoire holds about 130,000 clones, about 90% seen once, with approximately 1.5% in the top ten. The receptor was derived from a man aged 25-45 years in good health and CMV-seronegative. Sequences were obtained from PBMCs. The chain combines TRBV15 with TRBJ2-7; 7 bases match TRBD2. The CDR3 DNA follows: TGTGCCACCAGCAAGTCCCTAGCGGACTCCTACGAGCAGTACTTC. Protein product: CATSKSLADSYEQYF.